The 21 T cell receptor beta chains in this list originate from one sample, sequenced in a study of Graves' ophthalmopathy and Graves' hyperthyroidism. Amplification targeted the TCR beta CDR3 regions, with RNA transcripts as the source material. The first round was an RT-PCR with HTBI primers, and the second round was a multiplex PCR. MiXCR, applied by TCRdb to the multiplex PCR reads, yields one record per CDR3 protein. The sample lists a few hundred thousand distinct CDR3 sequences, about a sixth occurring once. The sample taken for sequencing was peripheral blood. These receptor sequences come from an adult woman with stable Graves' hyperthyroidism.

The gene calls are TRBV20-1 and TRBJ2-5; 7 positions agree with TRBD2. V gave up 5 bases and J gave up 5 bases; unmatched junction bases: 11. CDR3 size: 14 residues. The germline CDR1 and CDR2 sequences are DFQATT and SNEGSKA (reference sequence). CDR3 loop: CSAPKSGTAETQYF. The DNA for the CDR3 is TGCAGTGCTCCTAAGAGCGGGACTGCGGAGACCCAGTACTTC.

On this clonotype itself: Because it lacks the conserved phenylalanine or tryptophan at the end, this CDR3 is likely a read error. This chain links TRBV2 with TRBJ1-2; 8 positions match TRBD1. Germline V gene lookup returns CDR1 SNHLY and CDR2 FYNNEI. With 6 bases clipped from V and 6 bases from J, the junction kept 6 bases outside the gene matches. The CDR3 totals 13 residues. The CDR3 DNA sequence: TGTGCCAGCAGGGGACAGGTGAGAGATGGCTACACCGTC. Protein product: CASRGQVRDGYTV.

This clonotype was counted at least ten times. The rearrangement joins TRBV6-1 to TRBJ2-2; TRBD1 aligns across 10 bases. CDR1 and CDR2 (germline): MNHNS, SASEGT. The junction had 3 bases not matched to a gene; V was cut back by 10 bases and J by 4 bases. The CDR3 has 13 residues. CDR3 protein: CAIRTGGTGELFF. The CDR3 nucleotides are TGTGCCATACGGACAGGGGGCACCGGGGAGCTGTTTTTT.

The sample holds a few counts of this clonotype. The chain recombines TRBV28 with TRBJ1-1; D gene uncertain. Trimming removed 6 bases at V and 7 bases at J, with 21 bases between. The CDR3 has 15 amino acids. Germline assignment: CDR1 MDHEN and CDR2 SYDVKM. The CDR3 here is CASRLRSRGFGEAFF. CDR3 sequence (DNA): TGTGCCAGCAGACTCCGATCGCGGGGATTCGGTGAAGCTTTCTTT.

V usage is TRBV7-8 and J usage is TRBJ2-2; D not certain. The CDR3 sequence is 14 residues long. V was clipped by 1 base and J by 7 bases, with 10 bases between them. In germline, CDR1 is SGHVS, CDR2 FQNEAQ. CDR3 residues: CASSLGVIGGELFF. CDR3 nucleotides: TGTGCCAGCAGCTTAGGTGTGATTGGCGGGGAGCTGTTTTTT.

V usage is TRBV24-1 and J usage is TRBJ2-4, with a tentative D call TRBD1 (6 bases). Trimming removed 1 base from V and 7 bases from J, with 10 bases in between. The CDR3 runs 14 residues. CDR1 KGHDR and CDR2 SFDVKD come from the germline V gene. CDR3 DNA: TGTGCCACCAGTGATTTCCCAGGGGAGAACATTCAGTACTTC. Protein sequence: CATSDFPGENIQYF.

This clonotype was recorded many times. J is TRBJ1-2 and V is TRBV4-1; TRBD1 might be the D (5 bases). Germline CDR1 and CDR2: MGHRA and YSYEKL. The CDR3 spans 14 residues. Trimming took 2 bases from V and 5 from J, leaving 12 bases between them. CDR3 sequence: CASSQPGAGYGYTF. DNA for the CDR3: TGCGCCAGCAGCCAACCCGGGGCGGGGTATGGCTACACCTTC.

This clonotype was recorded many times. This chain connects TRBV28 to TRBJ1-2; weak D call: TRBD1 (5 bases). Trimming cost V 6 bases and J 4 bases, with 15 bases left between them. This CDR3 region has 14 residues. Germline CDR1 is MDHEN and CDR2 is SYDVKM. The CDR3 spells CASRTTGAIYGYTF. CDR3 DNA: TGTGCCAGCAGGACTACCGGGGCAATCTATGGCTACACCTTC.

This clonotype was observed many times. The CDR3 loop reads CASSLEPGANTEAFF. The CDR3 DNA is TGCGCCAGCAGCTTGGAACCAGGAGCGAACACTGAAGCTTTCTTT. The rearrangement joins TRBV5-1 to TRBJ1-1; D is ambiguous. This CDR3 has 15 amino acids. The V end was cut by 0 bases, the J end by 1 base, with 10 bases between. CDR1 and CDR2 from the germline V gene are SGHRS and YFSETQ.

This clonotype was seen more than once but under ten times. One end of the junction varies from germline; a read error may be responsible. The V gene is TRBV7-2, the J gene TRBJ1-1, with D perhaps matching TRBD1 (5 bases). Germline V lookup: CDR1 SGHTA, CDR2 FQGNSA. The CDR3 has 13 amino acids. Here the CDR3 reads CASSWIRDTDAFF. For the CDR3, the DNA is TGTGCCAGCAGCTGGATCAGGGATACTGATGCTTTCTTT.

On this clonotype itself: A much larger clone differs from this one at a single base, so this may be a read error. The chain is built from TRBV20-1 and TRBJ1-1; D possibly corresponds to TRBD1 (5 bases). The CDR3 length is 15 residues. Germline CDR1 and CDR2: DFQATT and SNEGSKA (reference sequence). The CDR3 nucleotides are TGCAGTGCTAGAGTGGGGTTGGGGGGGAACACTGAAGCTTGCTTT. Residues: CSARVGLGGNTEACF.

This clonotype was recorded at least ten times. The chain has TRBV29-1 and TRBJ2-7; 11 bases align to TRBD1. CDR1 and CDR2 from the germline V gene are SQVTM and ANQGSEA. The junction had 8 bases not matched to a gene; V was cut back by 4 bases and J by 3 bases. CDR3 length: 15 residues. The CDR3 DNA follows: TGCAGCGTTGTTCTCGGGGACAGGGGGGACTACGAGCAGTACTTC. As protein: CSVVLGDRGDYEQYF.

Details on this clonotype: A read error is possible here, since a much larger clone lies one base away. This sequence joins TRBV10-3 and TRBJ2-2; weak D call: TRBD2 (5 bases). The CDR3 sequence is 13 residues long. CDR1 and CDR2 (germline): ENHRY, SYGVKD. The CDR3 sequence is CVISETGTGELFF. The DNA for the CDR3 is TGTGTCATCAGTGAAACGGGGACCGGGGAGCTGTTTTTT.

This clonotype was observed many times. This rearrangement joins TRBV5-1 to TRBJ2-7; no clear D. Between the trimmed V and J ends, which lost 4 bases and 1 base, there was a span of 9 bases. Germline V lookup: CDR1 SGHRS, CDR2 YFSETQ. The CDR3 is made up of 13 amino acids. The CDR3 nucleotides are TGCGCCAGCAGCCCTACAGAATCCTACGAGCAGTACTTC. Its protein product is CASSPTESYEQYF.

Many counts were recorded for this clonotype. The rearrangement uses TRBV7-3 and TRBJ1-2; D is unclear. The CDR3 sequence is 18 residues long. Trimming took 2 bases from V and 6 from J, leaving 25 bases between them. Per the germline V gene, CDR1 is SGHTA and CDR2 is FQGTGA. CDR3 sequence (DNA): TGTGCCAGCAGCTTATCTTCGTGGCTTCCTCCCCGATCGAATGGCTACACCTTC. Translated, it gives CASSLSSWLPPRSNGYTF.

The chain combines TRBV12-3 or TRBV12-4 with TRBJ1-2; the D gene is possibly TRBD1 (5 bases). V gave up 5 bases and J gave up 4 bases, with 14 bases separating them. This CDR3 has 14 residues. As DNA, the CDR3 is TGTGCCAGCAGTCCCCGGGGCAGATCCTATGGCTACACCTTC. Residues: CASSPRGRSYGYTF.

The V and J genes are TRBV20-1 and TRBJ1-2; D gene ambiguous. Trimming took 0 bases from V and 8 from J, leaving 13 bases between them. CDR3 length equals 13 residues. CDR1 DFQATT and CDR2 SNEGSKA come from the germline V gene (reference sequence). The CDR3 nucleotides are TGCAGTGCTAGAGATGGAAGGGTCTCGGGCTACACCTTC. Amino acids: CSARDGRVSGYTF.

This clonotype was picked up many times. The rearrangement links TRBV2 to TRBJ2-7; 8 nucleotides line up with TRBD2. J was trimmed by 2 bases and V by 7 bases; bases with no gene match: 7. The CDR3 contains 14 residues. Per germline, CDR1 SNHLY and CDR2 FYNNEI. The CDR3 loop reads CASITMGLAYEQYF. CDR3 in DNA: TGTGCCAGCATTACGATGGGACTAGCCTACGAGCAGTACTTC.

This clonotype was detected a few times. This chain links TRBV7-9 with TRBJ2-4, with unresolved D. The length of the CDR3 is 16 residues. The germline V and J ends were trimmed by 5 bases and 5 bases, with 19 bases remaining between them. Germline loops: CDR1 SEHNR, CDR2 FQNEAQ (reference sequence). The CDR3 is CASSREYYSSENIQYF. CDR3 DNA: TGTGCCAGCAGCCGTGAATATTATTCGAGTGAAAACATTCAGTACTTC.

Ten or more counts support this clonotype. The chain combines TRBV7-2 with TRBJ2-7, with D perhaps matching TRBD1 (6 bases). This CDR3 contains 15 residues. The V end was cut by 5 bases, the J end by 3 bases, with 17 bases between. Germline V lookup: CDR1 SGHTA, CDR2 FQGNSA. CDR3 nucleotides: TGTGCCAGCAGCCCCGGGACAAGGGTATACTACGAGCAGTACTTC. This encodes CASSPGTRVYYEQYF.

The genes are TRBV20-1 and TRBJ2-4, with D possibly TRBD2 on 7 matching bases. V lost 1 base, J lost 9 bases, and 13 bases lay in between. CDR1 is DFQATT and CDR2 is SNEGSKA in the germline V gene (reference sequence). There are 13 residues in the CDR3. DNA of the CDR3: TGCAGTGCTAGAGTATCAGGGGAGGGCATTCAGTACTTC. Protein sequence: CSARVSGEGIQYF.